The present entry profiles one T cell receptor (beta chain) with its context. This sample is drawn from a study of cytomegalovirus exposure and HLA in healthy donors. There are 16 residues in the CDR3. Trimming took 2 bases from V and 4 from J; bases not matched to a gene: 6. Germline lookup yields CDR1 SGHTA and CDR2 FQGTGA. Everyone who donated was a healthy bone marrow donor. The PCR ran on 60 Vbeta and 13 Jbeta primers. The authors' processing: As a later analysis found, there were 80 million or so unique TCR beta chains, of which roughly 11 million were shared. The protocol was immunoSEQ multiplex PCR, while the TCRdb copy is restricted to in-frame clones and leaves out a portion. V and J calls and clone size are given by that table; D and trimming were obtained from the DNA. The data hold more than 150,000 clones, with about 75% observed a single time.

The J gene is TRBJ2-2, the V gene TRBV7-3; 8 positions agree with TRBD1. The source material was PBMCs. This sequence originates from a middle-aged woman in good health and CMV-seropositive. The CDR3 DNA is TGTGCCAGCAGCTTATGGCAGGGGGCGGGCACCGGGGAGCTGTTTTTT. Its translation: CASSLWQGAGTGELFF.